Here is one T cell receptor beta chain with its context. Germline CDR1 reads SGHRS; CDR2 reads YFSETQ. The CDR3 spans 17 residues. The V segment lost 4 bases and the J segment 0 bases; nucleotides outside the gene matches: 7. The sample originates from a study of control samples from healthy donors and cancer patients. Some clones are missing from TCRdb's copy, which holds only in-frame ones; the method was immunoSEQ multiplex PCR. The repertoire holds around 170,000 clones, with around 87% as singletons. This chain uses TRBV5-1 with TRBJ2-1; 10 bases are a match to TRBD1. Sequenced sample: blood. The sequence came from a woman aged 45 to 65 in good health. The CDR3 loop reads CASSPSTGGGSYNEQFF. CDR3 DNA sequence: TGCGCCAGCAGCCCCTCGACAGGGGGCGGCTCCTACAATGAGCAGTTCTTC.